The 17 T cell receptor beta chains reported below all come from one sample, sequenced in a study of cytomegalovirus exposure and HLA in healthy donors. A multiplex PCR was run with 60 Vbeta primers and 13 Jbeta primers. Using immunoSEQ multiplex PCR, the repertoire was profiled, and TCRdb retains in-frame clones only, with some absent. The table records over 200,000 clones, about 84% of them present only once. Sequencing input: PBMCs. The source is a human donor in good health.

This clone appeared a few times. The CDR3 region is CASSQEGTYGGTYEQYF. The CDR3 DNA is TGTGCCAGCAGCCAAGAGGGGACTTATGGAGGAACCTACGAGCAGTACTTC. V and J are TRBV5-4 and TRBJ2-7; D is perhaps TRBD2 (6 bases). This CDR3 region has 17 residues. Germline CDR1 SGHNT, CDR2 YYREEE (reference sequence). The V and J ends lost 4 bases and 2 bases respectively, with 22 bases between them.

This chain joins TRBV4-2 and TRBJ1-2; 9 bases align to TRBD1. The germline V gene has CDR1 LGHNA and CDR2 YNFKEQ. Trimming took 0 bases from V and 0 from J; bases not matched to a gene: 2. The CDR3 has 16 amino acids. The CDR3: CASSQDGTGTNYGYTF. In nucleotides, the CDR3 is TGTGCCAGCAGCCAAGACGGGACAGGGACTAACTATGGCTACACCTTC.

The V gene is TRBV7-9, the J gene TRBJ1-1; D gene uncertain. CDR3 size: 12 residues. V was clipped by 4 bases and J by 12 bases, with 15 bases between them. CDR1 and CDR2 from the germline V gene are SEHNR and FQNEAQ (reference sequence). The CDR3 sequence is CASSSLVGLTFF. The DNA for the CDR3 is TGTGCCAGCAGCTCTTTGGTCGGGTTAACTTTCTTT.

Here the CDR3 DNA reads TGTGCCAGCAGCTTTAGCGGGACGAACACCGGGGAGCTGTTTTTT. Translation: CASSFSGTNTGELFF. The rearrangement joins TRBV7-2 to TRBJ2-2; 8 nucleotides align to TRBD2. The CDR3 runs 15 residues. V lost 3 bases to trimming and J lost 0 bases; unmatched junction nucleotides: 0. Germline CDR1 is SGHTA and CDR2 is FQGNSA.

The chain has TRBV19 and TRBJ2-7; 9 bases line up with TRBD2. This CDR3 region has 16 residues. CDR1 and CDR2 (germline): LNHDA, SQIVND (reference sequence). J gave up 0 bases and V 8 bases, and 11 bases lay outside the gene matches. The CDR3 spells CASHLGGRGSSYEQYF. As DNA, the CDR3 is TGTGCCAGTCACCTCGGCGGGAGGGGGAGCTCCTACGAGCAGTACTTC.

The chain uses TRBV6-1 and TRBJ2-7; 7 bases are a match to TRBD2. Germline assignment: CDR1 MNHNS and CDR2 SASEGT. V dropped 4 bases and J dropped 4; count of bases not matched to a gene: 4. The CDR3 is 13 amino acids. The CDR3 DNA reads as TGTGCCAGCAGTGCTGGGGGGGGTTACGAGCAGTACTTC. This gives the protein CASSAGGGYEQYF.

This chain joins TRBV7-9 and TRBJ2-5; 9 positions agree with TRBD2. The CDR3 consists of 19 residues. Trimming took 5 bases from V and 0 from J; bases not matched to a gene: 16. Germline CDR1 reads SEHNR; CDR2 reads FQNEAQ (reference sequence). CDR3 DNA sequence: TGTGCCAGCAGCCCCCCGGGACTAGCTCTCGTCCTCAACCAAGAGACCCAGTACTTC. This sequence encodes CASSPPGLALVLNQETQYF.

This clone came up a few times. The rearrangement links TRBV4-3 to TRBJ2-3, with D tentatively TRBD1 (5 bases). The germline gives CDR1 LGHNA, CDR2 YSLEER. The CDR3 extends over 14 amino acids. Between the trimmed V and J ends, which lost 5 bases and 1 base, there was a span of 10 bases. CDR3 amino acids: CASSAGRGTDTQYF. The CDR3 DNA sequence: TGCGCCAGCAGCGCCGGCAGGGGCACAGATACGCAGTATTTT.

The V gene is TRBV5-6, the J gene TRBJ2-5; TRBD1 aligns across 9 bases. J lost 11 bases, V lost 2 bases, and 13 bases had no gene match. The CDR3 spans 15 residues. Germline lookup yields CDR1 SGHDT and CDR2 YYEEEE. CDR3 coding DNA: TGTGCCAGCAGCTTCCGGGACAGGGTCGTGTTAGAGCAGTACTTC. As protein: CASSFRDRVVLEQYF.

This clone was detected once. This sequence joins TRBV6-6 and TRBJ1-5, with a possible D match to TRBD1 (5 bases). Per the germline V gene, CDR1 is MNHNY and CDR2 is SVGAGI (reference sequence). CDR3 size: 15 residues. Trimming took off 7 bases at V and 1 base at J, with 14 bases between the two ends. The CDR3 DNA follows: TGTGCCAGCATCAAGGGGCAAGAGAGCAATCAGCCCCAGCATTTT. Protein sequence: CASIKGQESNQPQHF.

J is TRBJ2-7 and V is TRBV29-1; D is undetermined. Per germline, CDR1 SQVTM and CDR2 ANQGSEA. V was pared by 0 bases and J by 5 bases, with 14 bases between. This CDR3 has 14 residues. CDR3 sequence reads: CSVEDSAGLHEQYF. CDR3 DNA sequence: TGCAGCGTTGAAGATTCCGCAGGTCTCCACGAGCAGTACTTC.

The chain uses TRBV5-5 and TRBJ2-7; D may be TRBD2 (6 bases). The V gene's germline CDR1 is SGHKS and CDR2 YYEKEE (reference sequence). The CDR3 spans 16 residues. V was shortened by 0 bases and J by 0 bases, with 13 bases between the two germline ends. CDR3 protein: CASSLGGGTVSYEQYF. CDR3 bases: TGTGCCAGCAGCTTGGGGGGCGGGACGGTCTCCTACGAGCAGTACTTC.

The sample holds a few counts of this clone. The J gene is TRBJ2-2, the V gene TRBV7-3; TRBD1 aligns across 9 bases. Unmatched junction bases numbered 5, after V lost 5 bases and J lost 1 base. The CDR3 is 16 amino acids. Germline CDR1 and CDR2: SGHTA and FQGTGA. The CDR3 sequence is CASSVQGAVNTGELFF. CDR3 sequence (DNA): TGTGCCAGCAGCGTACAGGGGGCTGTGAACACCGGGGAGCTGTTTTTT.

The rearrangement links TRBV7-2 to TRBJ1-2; 9 nucleotides align to TRBD1. There are 13 residues in the CDR3. Looked up from germline, CDR1 is SGHTA and CDR2 is FQGNSA. V trimming: 4 bases; J trimming: 4 bases; junction bases outside the gene matches: 1. The CDR3 is CASSSTGGYGYTF. The CDR3 region has the DNA TGTGCCAGCAGCTCGACAGGGGGCTATGGCTACACCTTC.

The rearrangement uses TRBV7-9 and TRBJ1-2; 7 bases line up with TRBD1. This CDR3 has 12 residues. Germline CDR1 and CDR2: SEHNR and FQNEAQ (reference sequence). CDR3 protein: CSEEGGIGGYTF. The DNA of the CDR3 is TGTTCCGAAGAAGGGGGCATAGGGGGCTACACCTTC.

This chain uses TRBV5-1 with TRBJ1-3; no definite D call. Germline CDR1 is SGHRS and CDR2 is YFSETQ. The CDR3 spans 15 residues. Trimming shortened V by 5 bases and J by 3 bases, and 15 bases separated the two germline ends. The CDR3 spells CASREMSSGGNTIYF. As DNA, the CDR3 is TGCGCCAGCAGGGAGATGTCTTCGGGTGGAAACACCATATATTTT.

CDR3 in DNA: TGTGCCAGCAGTGAAGATAGGGGGACAGGTAACACCATATATTTT. Its translation is CASSEDRGTGNTIYF. J is TRBJ1-3 and V is TRBV2; TRBD1 matches 8 bases. The CDR3 is made up of 15 amino acids. Losses at the gene ends were 1 base for V and 7 bases for J; bases not matched to a gene: 6. Germline assignment: CDR1 SNHLY and CDR2 FYNNEI. Using reference TRBV2 and TRBJ1-3 for the parts outside the CDR3, the full variable domain is EPEVTQTPSHQVTQMGQEVILRCVPISNHLYFYWYRQILGQKVEFLVSFYNNEISEKSEIFDDQFSVERPDGSNFTLKIRSTKLEDSAMYFCASSEDRGTGNTIYFGEGSWLTVV.